The T cell receptor (beta chain) described here comes from a study of blood T cell repertoires in COVID-19. The overall study: There were acute and convalescent COVID-19 samples, and they came from the United States, Italy and Spain.

V lost 6 bases and J 2 bases, leaving 13 bases between the germline ends. The CDR3 extends over 14 amino acids. CDR1 is MNHEY, CDR2 SVGAGI, per germline. The table came from immunoSEQ multiplex PCR; TCRdb's copy has only in-frame clones and leaves some out. The sample shows about 25,000 clones, 85% to 90% of them seen only once. Sequencing input: peripheral blood. The receptor's source is an older man with active COVID-19. V gene TRBV6-5 combines with J gene TRBJ1-2, with no clear D. The CDR3 nucleotides read TGTGCCAGCAGAGTGATGGGAGAGAACTATGGCTACACCTTC. Protein product: CASRVMGENYGYTF.